The rows below give T cell receptor beta chains drawn from one sample of a study of identifying expanded T cells in peripheral blood. The table came from immunoSEQ multiplex PCR; TCRdb's copy has only in-frame clones and leaves some out. The sample consists of about 89,000 clones, approximately 88% of them appearing once. Sequenced sample: blood. The receptor source for this set is a person between 18 and 75 years old in good health. Both conserved end residues are part of each CDR3. A D gene is named only where the DNA matches it firmly. Size is omitted from some rows. Given values are once, few, many or a class for expanded clones.

j_call: TRBJ2-1
clone_size: NA
v_call: TRBV5-1
d_call: TRBD2
cdr3_aa: CASRVSGQGLDEQFF
cdr3_nt: TGCGCCAGCAGGGTTAGCGGGCAGGGTTTGGATGAGCAGTTCTTC

j_call: TRBJ2-5
clone_size: NA
v_call: TRBV28
d_call: NA
cdr3_aa: CASSLAPGRGMKETQYF
cdr3_nt: TGTGCCAGCAGTTTGGCCCCTGGACGGGGGATGAAAGAGACCCAGTACTTC

j_call: TRBJ1-1
clone_size: NA
v_call: TRBV2
d_call: NA
cdr3_aa: CASSRGSGNTEAFF
cdr3_nt: TGTGCCAGCAGCAGGGGTTCGGGGAACACTGAAGCTTTCTTT

j_call: TRBJ2-7
clone_size: NA
v_call: TRBV28
d_call: TRBD2
cdr3_aa: CASSTKLAGSYEQYF
cdr3_nt: TGTGCCAGCAGCACTAAACTAGCGGGATCCTACGAGCAGTACTTC

j_call: TRBJ2-5
clone_size: once
v_call: TRBV30
d_call: NA
cdr3_aa: CAWSGRETQYF
cdr3_nt: TGTGCCTGGAGCGGCCGGGAGACCCAGTACTTC

j_call: TRBJ2-2
clone_size: NA
v_call: TRBV5-5
d_call: NA
cdr3_aa: CASSLETGTGELFF
cdr3_nt: TGTGCCAGCAGCTTGGAAACAGGGACCGGGGAGCTGTTTTTT

j_call: TRBJ1-1
clone_size: NA
v_call: TRBV5-1
d_call: NA
cdr3_aa: CASSFTSLNTEAFF
cdr3_nt: TGCGCCAGCAGCTTCACATCGTTGAACACTGAAGCTTTCTTT

j_call: TRBJ2-2
clone_size: NA
v_call: TRBV19
d_call: TRBD2
cdr3_aa: CASSPPTGRILAGGKSGELFF
cdr3_nt: TGTGCCAGTAGTCCACCGACCGGGCGGATACTAGCGGGAGGAAAGTCCGGGGAGCTGTTTTTT

j_call: TRBJ2-3
clone_size: NA
v_call: TRBV7-8
d_call: NA
cdr3_aa: CASSLATSGTDTQYF
cdr3_nt: TGTGCCAGCAGCTTAGCGACCTCGGGGACAGATACGCAGTATTTT

j_call: TRBJ2-2
clone_size: NA
v_call: TRBV2
d_call: TRBD1
cdr3_aa: CASGTVQTGELFF
cdr3_nt: TGTGCCAGCGGGACAGTACAGACCGGGGAGCTGTTTTTT

j_call: TRBJ1-2
clone_size: NA
v_call: TRBV14
d_call: NA
cdr3_aa: CASSRRTGDGYTF
cdr3_nt: TGTGCCAGCAGCCGACGGACGGGTGATGGCTACACCTTC

j_call: TRBJ2-7
clone_size: NA
v_call: TRBV27
d_call: NA
cdr3_aa: CATHARTERPYEQYF
cdr3_nt: TGTGCCACCCACGCTCGGACGGAGAGACCCTACGAGCAGTACTTC

j_call: TRBJ2-7
clone_size: NA
v_call: TRBV15
d_call: NA
cdr3_aa: CATSSVESYEQYF
cdr3_nt: TGTGCCACCAGCAGTGTGGAGTCCTACGAGCAGTACTTC

j_call: TRBJ2-3
clone_size: NA
v_call: TRBV2
d_call: NA
cdr3_aa: CASMAGRGTDTQYF
cdr3_nt: TGTGCCAGCATGGCCGGCAGGGGCACAGATACGCAGTATTTT

j_call: TRBJ2-7
clone_size: few
v_call: TRBV6-4
d_call: NA
cdr3_aa: CASSLEGGYEQYF
cdr3_nt: TGTGCCAGCAGTTTGGAGGGAGGCTACGAGCAGTACTTC

j_call: TRBJ1-3
clone_size: NA
v_call: TRBV6-4
d_call: NA
cdr3_aa: CASSLPGPHQYF
cdr3_nt: TGTGCCAGCAGTCTCCCGGGTCCTCATCAATATTTT

j_call: TRBJ2-1
clone_size: NA
v_call: TRBV4-3
d_call: NA
cdr3_aa: CASSQAGAEQFF
cdr3_nt: TGCGCCAGCAGCCAAGCTGGGGCCGAGCAGTTCTTC

j_call: TRBJ1-4
clone_size: once
v_call: TRBV6-6
d_call: NA
cdr3_aa: CASSRGRASQGKLFF
cdr3_nt: TGTGCCAGCAGTCGCGGCAGGGCATCCCAAGGAAAACTGTTTTTT

j_call: TRBJ1-4
clone_size: NA
v_call: TRBV9
d_call: TRBD1
cdr3_aa: CASSLSTGFGATNEKLFF
cdr3_nt: TGTGCCAGCAGCCTATCGACAGGGTTTGGGGCAACTAATGAAAAACTGTTTTTT

j_call: TRBJ1-1
clone_size: NA
v_call: TRBV2
d_call: NA
cdr3_aa: CASALSRGNTEAFF
cdr3_nt: TGTGCCAGCGCCCTCTCACGAGGGAACACTGAAGCTTTCTTT

j_call: TRBJ2-7
clone_size: NA
v_call: TRBV7-9
d_call: NA
cdr3_aa: CASSLKGNEQYF
cdr3_nt: TGTGCCAGCAGCTTAAAGGGGAACGAGCAGTACTTC

j_call: TRBJ2-1
clone_size: NA
v_call: TRBV2
d_call: NA
cdr3_aa: CASSDRTSNEQFF
cdr3_nt: TGTGCCAGCAGTGATCGGACGAGCAATGAGCAGTTCTTC

j_call: TRBJ1-2
clone_size: NA
v_call: TRBV9
d_call: NA
cdr3_aa: CASSVGLASYGYTF
cdr3_nt: TGCGCCAGCAGCGTGGGGTTGGCATCCTATGGCTACACCTTC

j_call: TRBJ1-3
clone_size: NA
v_call: TRBV28
d_call: NA
cdr3_aa: CASSFGRVSGNTIYF
cdr3_nt: TGTGCCAGCAGTTTCGGCAGGGTGTCAGGAAACACCATATATTTT

j_call: TRBJ2-7
clone_size: NA
v_call: TRBV6-1
d_call: NA
cdr3_aa: CASSGGEGLYEQYF
cdr3_nt: TGTGCCAGCAGTGGGGGGGAAGGGCTCTACGAGCAGTACTTC

j_call: TRBJ2-1
clone_size: few
v_call: TRBV5-1
d_call: TRBD2
cdr3_aa: CASSQPGTSGSSYNEQFF
cdr3_nt: TGCGCCAGCAGCCAACCTGGGACTAGCGGGAGCTCCTACAATGAGCAGTTCTTC

j_call: TRBJ1-6
clone_size: NA
v_call: TRBV5-1
d_call: TRBD1
cdr3_aa: CASMRDRDSPLHF
cdr3_nt: TGCGCCAGCATGAGGGACAGGGATTCACCCCTCCACTTT

j_call: TRBJ1-3
clone_size: NA
v_call: TRBV28
d_call: NA
cdr3_aa: CASSSPGWGADTIYF
cdr3_nt: TGTGCCAGCAGTTCTCCAGGGTGGGGGGCGGACACCATATATTTT

j_call: TRBJ2-5
clone_size: NA
v_call: TRBV10-3
d_call: NA
cdr3_aa: CAISGGTAPETQYF
cdr3_nt: TGTGCCATCAGTGGGGGGACCGCGCCAGAGACCCAGTACTTC

j_call: TRBJ2-2
clone_size: few
v_call: TRBV2
d_call: NA
cdr3_aa: CASSERLDVELFF
cdr3_nt: TGTGCCAGCAGTGAAAGGCTGGATGTAGAGCTGTTTTTT

j_call: TRBJ2-1
clone_size: NA
v_call: TRBV5-1
d_call: TRBD2
cdr3_aa: CASSLVVTMGLAGGNPYNEQFF
cdr3_nt: TGCGCCAGCAGCTTGGTGGTGACGATGGGACTAGCGGGAGGAAACCCCTACAATGAGCAGTTCTTC

j_call: TRBJ2-7
clone_size: NA
v_call: TRBV27
d_call: NA
cdr3_aa: CASSSSNEQYF
cdr3_nt: TGTGCCAGCAGTTCTTCCAACGAGCAGTACTTC

j_call: TRBJ2-7
clone_size: once
v_call: TRBV19
d_call: NA
cdr3_aa: CASSVQGSYEQYF
cdr3_nt: TGTGCCAGTAGTGTGCAGGGCTCCTACGAGCAGTACTTC

j_call: TRBJ1-1
clone_size: NA
v_call: TRBV10-3
d_call: NA
cdr3_aa: CAIRNLNTEAFF
cdr3_nt: TGTGCCATCAGGAATTTGAACACTGAAGCTTTCTTT

j_call: TRBJ2-2
clone_size: NA
v_call: TRBV27
d_call: NA
cdr3_aa: CASWGTREYNTGELFF
cdr3_nt: TGTGCCAGCTGGGGGACTCGCGAATACAACACCGGGGAGCTGTTTTTT

j_call: TRBJ1-5
clone_size: NA
v_call: TRBV6-5
d_call: TRBD1
cdr3_aa: CASSSQGERPQHF
cdr3_nt: TGTGCCAGCAGTTCCCAGGGGGAACGTCCCCAGCATTTT

j_call: TRBJ2-7
clone_size: NA
v_call: TRBV29-1
d_call: TRBD1
cdr3_aa: CSVDGQGQGQWEQYF
cdr3_nt: TGCAGCGTTGACGGACAAGGACAGGGACAGTGGGAGCAGTACTTC

j_call: TRBJ2-7
clone_size: NA
v_call: TRBV4-3
d_call: TRBD1
cdr3_aa: CASSQTRGSSYEQYF
cdr3_nt: TGCGCCAGCAGCCAAACCAGGGGGTCTAGCTACGAGCAGTACTTC

j_call: TRBJ1-1
clone_size: NA
v_call: TRBV19
d_call: NA
cdr3_aa: CASRREGFTEAFF
cdr3_nt: TGTGCCAGTAGAAGGGAGGGCTTCACTGAAGCTTTCTTT

j_call: TRBJ2-3
clone_size: NA
v_call: TRBV6-1
d_call: TRBD1
cdr3_aa: CASSDRVEPDTQYF
cdr3_nt: TGCGCCAGCAGTGACAGGGTAGAACCAGATACGCAGTATTTT

j_call: TRBJ2-7
clone_size: NA
v_call: TRBV5-4
d_call: NA
cdr3_aa: CASSYSGLTYEQYF
cdr3_nt: TGTGCCAGCAGCTACTCGGGTCTGACCTACGAGCAGTACTTC

j_call: TRBJ1-6
clone_size: NA
v_call: TRBV6-5
d_call: NA
cdr3_aa: CASSLTGPGRNSPLHF
cdr3_nt: TGTGCCAGCAGTTTGACAGGCCCTGGGCGAAATTCACCCCTCCACTTT

j_call: TRBJ2-3
clone_size: NA
v_call: TRBV5-1
d_call: NA
cdr3_aa: CASSLLGGPSTDTQYF
cdr3_nt: TGCGCCAGCAGCTTGCTCGGGGGGCCTAGCACAGATACGCAGTATTTT

j_call: TRBJ1-2
clone_size: NA
v_call: TRBV4-2
d_call: NA
cdr3_aa: CASSQDRRTWGYTF
cdr3_nt: TGTGCCAGCAGCCAAGATCGCAGGACCTGGGGCTACACCTTC

j_call: TRBJ2-7
clone_size: once
v_call: TRBV4-2
d_call: TRBD2
cdr3_aa: CASSQGLATEQYF
cdr3_nt: TGTGCCAGCAGCCAGGGACTAGCGACCGAGCAGTACTTC

j_call: TRBJ2-1
clone_size: NA
v_call: TRBV6-4
d_call: TRBD2
cdr3_aa: CASSFTSGEYNEQFF
cdr3_nt: TGTGCCAGCAGTTTTACTAGCGGGGAGTACAATGAGCAGTTCTTC

j_call: TRBJ1-1
clone_size: NA
v_call: TRBV4-1
d_call: NA
cdr3_aa: CASSQIRQSHTEAFF
cdr3_nt: TGCGCCAGCAGCCAGATAAGACAGTCACACACTGAAGCTTTCTTT

j_call: TRBJ2-2
clone_size: NA
v_call: TRBV4-1
d_call: NA
cdr3_aa: CASSQYTSSNTGELFF
cdr3_nt: TGCGCCAGCAGCCAATATACTAGCTCGAACACCGGGGAGCTGTTTTTT

j_call: TRBJ1-5
clone_size: NA
v_call: TRBV28
d_call: TRBD1
cdr3_aa: CASTGRGLNQPQHF
cdr3_nt: TGTGCCAGCACAGGCAGGGGGCTCAATCAGCCCCAGCATTTT

j_call: TRBJ1-1
clone_size: NA
v_call: TRBV10-3
d_call: NA
cdr3_aa: CAISESGRPAEAFF
cdr3_nt: TGTGCCATCAGTGAGTCGGGCAGACCCGCTGAAGCTTTCTTT

j_call: TRBJ2-2
clone_size: NA
v_call: TRBV2
d_call: TRBD2
cdr3_aa: CASSLHGLAGVVGELFF
cdr3_nt: TGTGCCAGCAGTTTACACGGACTAGCGGGGGTCGTGGGGGAGCTGTTTTTT

j_call: TRBJ2-6
clone_size: NA
v_call: TRBV21-1
d_call: NA
cdr3_aa: CASCMHTGSGANVLTF
cdr3_nt: TGTGCCAGCTGTATGCATACAGGGTCTGGGGCCAACGTCCTGACTTTC

j_call: TRBJ2-2
clone_size: NA
v_call: TRBV7-2
d_call: TRBD2
cdr3_aa: CASSSPTSGRVLTGELFF
cdr3_nt: TGTGCCAGCAGCTCGCCCACTAGCGGGAGGGTATTAACCGGGGAGCTGTTTTTT

j_call: TRBJ2-7
clone_size: NA
v_call: TRBV11-2
d_call: TRBD1
cdr3_aa: CASSLVGTGRSEQYF
cdr3_nt: TGTGCCAGCAGCTTAGTCGGGACAGGGCGATCCGAGCAGTACTTC

j_call: TRBJ1-5
clone_size: NA
v_call: TRBV2
d_call: NA
cdr3_aa: CASSGQQYSNQPQHF
cdr3_nt: TGTGCCAGCAGTGGGCAGCAGTATAGCAATCAGCCCCAGCATTTT